The entry that follows covers one T cell receptor (beta chain) sequence. This specimen comes from a study of T cell changes during pregnancy in multiple sclerosis. TCRdb's copy holds only in-frame clones and misses some; the assay was immunoSEQ multiplex PCR. Of tens of thousands of clones in the sample, approximately 93% were seen once. Trimming removed 5 bases at V and 8 bases at J, with 12 bases between. Germline CDR1 is LNHDA and CDR2 is SQIVND (reference sequence). The CDR3 runs to 13 residues. Source: peripheral blood, taken in the second trimester of pregnancy. The chain combines TRBV19 with TRBJ1-4; the D gene is possibly TRBD1 (5 bases). The sequence was collected from a female donor with multiple sclerosis, enrolled in a pregnancy study. The CDR3 DNA follows: TGTGCCAGTAGTGCGACAGTGTGGGAAAAACTGTTTTTT. Its protein is CASSATVWEKLFF.